The clone carrying this T cell receptor (beta chain) showed up just a few times. A multiplex PCR was run with 60 Vbeta primers and 13 Jbeta primers. Some clones are missing from TCRdb's copy, which holds only in-frame ones; the method was immunoSEQ multiplex PCR. The sample lists 59,000 or so clones; roughly 85% were seen once. The data were obtained in a study of cytomegalovirus exposure and HLA in healthy donors. The CDR3 runs to 14 residues. The germline V gene has CDR1 SGHVS and CDR2 FQNEAQ. Losses at the gene ends were 4 bases for V and 12 bases for J; bases not matched to a gene: 12. The V gene is TRBV7-8, the J gene TRBJ2-3; the match to TRBD2 covers 8 bases. Sequenced input: PBMCs. The receptor was isolated from a female donor in good health and CMV-seronegative. The CDR3 here is CASSSSPRGGPQYF. CDR3 DNA: TGTGCCAGCAGCTCGAGCCCCCGGGGGGGCCCACAGTATTTT.